The 28 T cell receptor beta chains below were found in one sample sequenced in a study of early T cells in non-severe SARS-CoV-2 infection. One entry per CDR3 protein results from TCRdb running MiXCR on the 5' RACE reads. The top ten clones hold 5.5% to 8% of a sample with some 48,000 distinct CDR3 sequences, approximately 6% of them seen once. The starting material was whole blood, obtained at baseline. These TCRs come from an adult who was a healthcare worker with PCR-confirmed SARS-CoV-2 infection or an uninfected control (not recorded which).

The rearrangement uses TRBV27 and TRBJ2-1; D perhaps matches TRBD2 (5 bases). The CDR3 length is 13 residues. Germline assignment: CDR1 MNHEY and CDR2 SMNVEV (reference sequence). V gave up 6 bases and J gave up 7 bases, with 13 bases separating them. Written as DNA, the CDR3 is TGTGCCAGCAGCCCCCGAGGGAGAAATGAGCAGTTCTTC. Encoded protein: CASSPRGRNEQFF.

The gene calls are TRBV19 and TRBJ2-5; D tentatively reads TRBD1 or TRBD2 (5 bases each). V shed 6 bases and J shed 2 bases, with 13 bases lying between them. This CDR3 has 14 amino acids. Germline V gives CDR1 LNHDA, CDR2 SQIVND (reference sequence). In DNA form, the CDR3 reads TGTGCCAGTAGCAACATTGGGGGACAAGAGACCCAGTACTTC. Translating it yields CASSNIGGQETQYF.

The V call is TRBV5-1, the J call TRBJ1-1; tentatively, D is TRBD1 (5 bases). This CDR3 spans 14 amino acids. The V gene's germline CDR1 is SGHRS and CDR2 YFSETQ. V gave up 3 bases and J gave up 6 bases, with 15 bases separating them. Here the CDR3 reads CASSYGGSVAEAFF. In nucleotides, the CDR3 is TGCGCCAGCAGCTACGGGGGGAGCGTCGCTGAAGCTTTCTTT.

By share, this clonotype ranks as medium-sized. The V call is TRBV19, the J call TRBJ2-7; the D call may be TRBD1 or TRBD2 (5 bases each). V was pared by 6 bases and J by 1 base, with 16 bases between. This CDR3 is 15 amino acids long. CDR1 LNHDA and CDR2 SQIVND come from the germline V gene (reference sequence). CDR3 sequence reads: CASRSSGTSSYEQYF. DNA of the CDR3: TGTGCCAGTAGAAGTTCCGGGACGTCATCCTACGAGCAGTACTTC.

The rearrangement links TRBV6-2 or TRBV6-3 to TRBJ1-5; D unclear. V dropped 0 bases and J dropped 3 bases, with 6 bases sitting between them. Germline assignment: CDR1 MNHEY and CDR2 SVGEGT. This CDR3 has 14 residues. CDR3 region: CASSYSGPNQPQHF. The CDR3 DNA reads TGTGCCAGCAGTTACTCAGGACCCAATCAGCCCCAGCATTTT.

The chain uses TRBV29-1 and TRBJ2-3, with D unclear. Trimming pared 3 bases from V and 0 bases from J, leaving 4 bases between. The CDR3 totals 12 residues. Germline CDR1 and CDR2: SQVTM and ANQGSEA. CDR3 in amino acids: CSVDGSTDTQYF. The DNA for the CDR3 is TGCAGCGTTGATGGAAGCACAGATACGCAGTATTTT.

This clonotype appeared many times. The rearrangement uses TRBV4-2 and TRBJ2-7; D gene ambiguous. V was cut by 0 bases and J by 2 bases, with 8 bases left in between. This CDR3 has 14 amino acids. Germline-derived CDR1 and CDR2 are LGHNA and YNFKEQ. The CDR3 DNA follows: TGTGCCAGCAGCCAAGATAGTGGGCCCTACGAGCAGTACTTC. Amino acid sequence: CASSQDSGPYEQYF.

This chain joins TRBV7-2 and TRBJ2-7, with D hard to call. Trimming left V 0 bases short and J 3 bases short, with 6 bases between. CDR1 is SGHTA, CDR2 FQGNSA, per germline. CDR3 length: 13 amino acids. DNA for the CDR3: TGTGCCAGCAGCTTAGCAGCAGTCTACGAGCAGTACTTC. As protein: CASSLAAVYEQYF.

Ten or more counts support this clonotype. V usage is TRBV7-8 and J usage is TRBJ2-1; maybe TRBD2 (5 bases). This CDR3 has 13 residues. V lost 1 base and J 8 bases, leaving 9 bases between the germline ends. In germline, CDR1 is SGHVS, CDR2 FQNEAQ. CDR3 DNA sequence: TGTGCCAGCAGCTTAGGAGGGAGCTATGAGCAGTTCTTC. This codes for CASSLGGSYEQFF.

This clonotype was seen only a few times. The chain uses TRBV29-1 and TRBJ2-7, with 9 nucleotides matching TRBD1. Germline CDR1 SQVTM, CDR2 ANQGSEA. The CDR3 length is 13 residues. Trimming cost V 6 bases and J 0 bases; bases outside gene matches: 3. This CDR3 reads CSVRQGGSYEQYF. The DNA for the CDR3 is TGCAGCGTGAGACAGGGGGGCTCCTACGAGCAGTACTTC.

This clonotype was counted a few times. V gene TRBV20-1 combines with J gene TRBJ2-3, with TRBD2 identical over 10 bases. J gave up 3 bases and V 3 bases, and 15 bases lay outside the gene matches. CDR3 size: 18 residues. Germline V gives CDR1 DFQATT, CDR2 SNEGSKA (reference sequence). In nucleotides, the CDR3 is TGCAGTGCTAGCTTAGGGGCTAGCGGGAGATTTCTGACAGATACGCAGTATTTT. It translates to CSASLGASGRFLTDTQYF.

The CDR3 bases are TGCAGTGCTAGTAGCCAGGGAGTGGTAAACTACTACAATGAGCAGTTCTTC. Its protein is CSASSQGVVNYYNEQFF. V gene TRBV20-1 combines with J gene TRBJ2-1; D is tentatively TRBD1 or TRBD2 (5 bases each). The ends were cut back, 3 bases at V and 3 bases at J, with 21 bases in the middle. Looked up from germline, CDR1 is DFQATT and CDR2 is SNEGSKA (reference sequence). The CDR3 is 17 amino acids.

There are many counts of this clonotype. The gene calls are TRBV13 and TRBJ2-3; 7 positions match TRBD1. The CDR3 sequence is 16 residues long. With V trimmed by 5 bases and J by 3 bases, 11 bases remained unmatched. Germline V gives CDR1 PRHDT, CDR2 FYEKMQ (reference sequence). The CDR3 loop is CASSLKGAGWTDTQYF. In DNA, the CDR3 is TGTGCCAGCAGCCTTAAGGGGGCAGGATGGACAGATACGCAGTATTTT.

The V and J genes are TRBV5-8 and TRBJ2-3; 10 positions match TRBD2. Looked up from germline, CDR1 is SGHTS and CDR2 is YDEGEE. V dropped 0 bases and J dropped 4; count of bases not matched to a gene: 2. The CDR3 runs 15 residues. In DNA, the CDR3 is TGTGCCAGCAGCTTGGCTCTAGCGGGAGCAGATACGCAGTATTTT. It yields the protein CASSLALAGADTQYF.

This clonotype showed up just a few times. The V call is TRBV12-3 or TRBV12-4, the J call TRBJ2-3, with D possibly TRBD2 on 6 matching bases. V gave up 3 bases and J gave up 2 bases, with 12 bases separating them. This CDR3 is built from 15 residues. The DNA for the CDR3 is TGTGCCAGCAGTTTCCAGGGACTTAACACAGATACGCAGTATTTT. It codes for CASSFQGLNTDTQYF.

This clonotype was seen many times. The rearrangement links TRBV14 to TRBJ2-1, with a tentative D call TRBD1 (7 bases). Trimming cost V 0 bases and J 12 bases, with 21 bases left between them. From germline, CDR1 is SGHDN and CDR2 FVKESK. This CDR3 has 16 amino acids. The chain's CDR3 is CASSQEGLRPDRAQFF. CDR3 coding DNA: TGTGCCAGCAGCCAAGAGGGACTGAGACCCGACAGGGCGCAGTTCTTC. Complete variable domain (other parts from reference TRBV14 and TRBJ2-1): EAGVTQFPSHSVIEKGQTVTLRCDPISGHDNLYWYRRVMGKEIKFLLHFVKESKQDESGMPNNRFLAERTGGTYSTLKVQPAELEDSGVYFCASSQEGLRPDRAQFFGPGTRLTVL.

This clonotype has at least ten counts. The chain combines TRBV7-6 with TRBJ2-7; perhaps D is TRBD1 or TRBD2 (5 bases each). V was trimmed by 5 bases and J by 3 bases, leaving 17 bases between them. CDR3 length: 15 residues. Germline values: CDR1 SGHVS, CDR2 FNYEAQ. The CDR3: CASSLTNDRHYEQYF. The DNA for the CDR3 is TGTGCCAGCAGCCTGACTAACGACAGACACTACGAGCAGTACTTC.

V is TRBV6-5 and J is TRBJ2-7; TRBD2 aligns across 9 bases. V was clipped by 0 bases and J by 0 bases; unmatched bases: 6. Germline V gene data show CDR1 as MNHEY and CDR2 as SVGAGI. The CDR3 has 17 residues. This CDR3 is CASSYSASGVSSYEQYF. For the CDR3, the DNA is TGTGCCAGCAGTTACTCGGCTAGCGGGGTTAGCTCCTACGAGCAGTACTTC.

Relative to its sample, this clonotype is large (0.1 to 1%). This chain joins TRBV28 and TRBJ2-1, with a possible D match to TRBD1 (5 bases). The CDR3 is made up of 12 amino acids. Germline values: CDR1 MDHEN, CDR2 SYDVKM. V was trimmed by 6 bases and J by 8 bases, leaving 11 bases between them. This CDR3 reads CASSLTGDEQFF. The CDR3 DNA reads TGTGCCAGCAGCCTAACAGGCGATGAGCAGTTCTTC.

In its sample, this clonotype was seen a few times. V gene TRBV12-3 or TRBV12-4 combines with J gene TRBJ1-5; no firm D call. V was trimmed by 5 bases and J by 0 bases, leaving 14 bases between them. This CDR3 contains 16 residues. CDR3 bases: TGTGCCAGCAGTCAGGAAACCATCTATAGCAATCAGCCCCAGCATTTT. Its translation is CASSQETIYSNQPQHF.

This clonotype was seen repeatedly, ten times or more. The rearrangement links TRBV4-2 to TRBJ2-1, with 9 bases aligning to TRBD2. The CDR3 totals 16 residues. J gave up 12 bases and V 0 bases, and 12 bases lay outside the gene matches. Germline V CDR1 and CDR2: LGHNA, YNFKEQ. CDR3 bases: TGTGCCAGCAGCCAAGATCGGACAGGCGGGAGGGCTTGGCAGTTCTTC. Its protein is CASSQDRTGGRAWQFF.

This clonotype was seen a handful of times. A junction boundary mismatches the germline segment, possibly from a read error. The genes are TRBV24-1 and TRBJ2-3; D call uncertain. The CDR3 contains 15 residues. Germline assignment: CDR1 KGHDR and CDR2 SFDVKD. CDR3: CATSDPDPGMGAQYF. CDR3 nucleotide sequence: TGTGCCACTAGTGATCCAGACCCCGGAATGGGTGCGCAGTATTTT.

This clonotype was detected many times. This sequence joins TRBV20-1 and TRBJ2-1; D unresolved. V lost 3 bases and J lost 0, with 9 bases in between. Germline CDR1 reads DFQATT; CDR2 reads SNEGSKA (reference sequence). The CDR3 loop spans 14 amino acids. CDR3 bases: TGCAGTGCTAGTAAAGGGATCTCCTACAATGAGCAGTTCTTC. Amino acid sequence: CSASKGISYNEQFF.

V and J are TRBV5-1 and TRBJ2-1; 11 nucleotides line up with TRBD2. V was clipped by 3 bases and J by 9 bases; unmatched bases: 11. This CDR3 is 16 amino acids long. The V gene's germline CDR1 is SGHRS and CDR2 YFSETQ. For the CDR3, the DNA is TGCGCCAGCAGCTACATGACTAGCGGGGTGATGCGTGAGCAGTTCTTC. It translates to CASSYMTSGVMREQFF.

The CDR3 DNA sequence: TGTGCCAGCAGTTTGGCGGGGAAGCAAGAGACCCAGTACTTC. Protein: CASSLAGKQETQYF. The chain combines TRBV28 with TRBJ2-5; perhaps TRBD2 as D (6 bases). Germline V gives CDR1 MDHEN, CDR2 SYDVKM. V was pared by 3 bases and J by 2 bases, with 10 bases between. The CDR3 length is 14 residues.

This clonotype was seen more than once but under ten times. The chain couples TRBV20-1 to TRBJ2-2, with D tentatively TRBD2 (5 bases). The CDR3 sequence is 11 residues long. Trimming pared 6 bases from V and 6 bases from J, leaving 8 bases between. Germline assignment: CDR1 DFQATT and CDR2 SNEGSKA (reference sequence). CDR3 amino acids: CSASGPGELFF. CDR3 sequence (DNA): TGCAGTGCCAGCGGACCCGGGGAGCTGTTTTTT.

This clonotype was observed at least ten times. The V call is TRBV20-1, the J call TRBJ2-3, with 8 nucleotides matching TRBD1. Germline V CDR1 and CDR2: DFQATT, SNEGSKA (reference sequence). The V gene end was trimmed by 1 base and the J gene end by 4 bases; junction bases not matched to a gene: 7. This CDR3 has 15 amino acids. The CDR3 sequence is CSARARTGSPDTQYF. In DNA, the CDR3 is TGCAGTGCTAGAGCAAGGACAGGGAGCCCAGATACGCAGTATTTT.

This clonotype was seen ten or more times. The gene calls are TRBV11-2 and TRBJ2-1; TRBD2 agrees at 10 bases. The CDR3 has 14 residues. The trim removed 5 bases at V and 8 bases at J, leaving 6 bases unmatched. CDR1 and CDR2 from the germline V gene are SGHAT and FQNNGV. CDR3 sequence (DNA): TGTGCCAGCAGCCCCCCGGGACTAGCGTATGAGCAGTTCTTC. Its translation: CASSPPGLAYEQFF.